Presented here are 29 T cell receptor beta chains from one specimen sequenced in a study of T cell responses to AZD1222 COVID-19 vaccine. Assay used: immunoSEQ multiplex PCR; TCRdb lists only in-frame clones, some missing. The sample includes about 140,000 clones, around 89% seen only once; the top ten take about 3%. Sequenced here: peripheral blood, sampled on day 0 of AZD1222 vaccination. The receptors were sampled from an adult in good health.

CDR3 nucleotide sequence: TGTGCCAGCAGCCCTAGAGGAGCCAAAAACATTCAGTACTTC. It codes for CASSPRGAKNIQYF. V gene TRBV5-4 combines with J gene TRBJ2-4, with unresolved D. Trimming shortened V by 4 bases and J by 0 bases, and 8 bases separated the two germline ends. From germline, CDR1 is SGHNT and CDR2 YYREEE (reference sequence). The CDR3 spans 14 residues.

This clone was seen a single time. The rearrangement links TRBV7-9 to TRBJ1-1, with D maybe TRBD1 (5 bases). Per the germline V gene, CDR1 is SEHNR and CDR2 is FQNEAQ (reference sequence). CDR3 size: 15 residues. V was clipped by 3 bases and J by 1 base, with 12 bases between them. CDR3 DNA: TGTGCCAGCAGCTTGGGTGGGGGAGGGAACACTGAAGCTTTCTTT. Translating it yields CASSLGGGGNTEAFF.

DNA for the CDR3: TGTGCCAGCAGCTTGCAACAGCCCTCTGAAGCTTTCTTT. It is translated as CASSLQQPSEAFF. This chain links TRBV11-2 with TRBJ1-1; unclear D gene. The V end lost 3 bases, the J end lost 6 bases, and 11 bases lay between the germline ends. This CDR3 is 13 amino acids long. From germline, CDR1 is SGHAT and CDR2 FQNNGV.

The chain has TRBV7-2 and TRBJ1-3; D uncertain. Germline CDR1 SGHTA, CDR2 FQGNSA. The V end lost 5 bases, the J end lost 0 bases, and 11 bases lay between the germline ends. The CDR3 is 15 amino acids. This CDR3 is CASSPTVGSGNTIYF. The CDR3 nucleotides read TGTGCCAGCAGCCCCACCGTCGGCTCTGGAAACACCATATATTTT.

CDR3 in DNA: TGTGCCAGCAGCACCCAAGGGCACCCGAACACCGGGGAGCTGTTTTTT. Translated: CASSTQGHPNTGELFF. V gene TRBV7-9 combines with J gene TRBJ2-2, with no clear D. V lost 5 bases and J lost 0, with 13 bases in between. Germline V gives CDR1 SEHNR, CDR2 FQNEAQ (reference sequence). This CDR3 spans 16 amino acids.

The chain carries TRBV27 and TRBJ1-4; a possible D gene is TRBD1 (5 bases). V was clipped by 5 bases and J by 2 bases, with 12 bases between them. Per the germline V gene, CDR1 is MNHEY and CDR2 is SMNVEV (reference sequence). The CDR3 covers 15 residues. The CDR3 here is CASSPGRYTNEKLFF. The CDR3 DNA sequence: TGTGCCAGCAGTCCAGGGAGGTACACTAATGAAAAACTGTTTTTT.

The chain combines TRBV19 with TRBJ1-5; 10 nucleotides agree with TRBD1. The V segment lost 5 bases and the J segment 8 bases; nucleotides outside the gene matches: 9. The germline V gene has CDR1 LNHDA and CDR2 SQIVND (reference sequence). The CDR3 is made up of 15 amino acids. Written as DNA, the CDR3 is TGTGCCAGTAGTCCCTCCGGGACAGGGGCGGAGCCCCAGCATTTT. Encoded protein: CASSPSGTGAEPQHF. Drawing the rest from reference TRBV19 and TRBJ1-5, the complete variable domain is DGGITQSPKYLFRKEGQNVTLSCEQNLNHDAMYWYRQDPGQGLRLIYYSQIVNDFQKGDIAEGYSVSREKKESFPLTVTSAQKNPTAFYLCASSPSGTGAEPQHFGDGTRLSIL.

This chain links TRBV24-1 with TRBJ2-5; D is possibly TRBD2 (6 bases). The CDR3 runs 15 residues. Germline CDR1 KGHDR, CDR2 SFDVKD. V lost 1 base and J lost 1, with 9 bases in between. CDR3 in DNA: TGTGCCACCAGTGATTTCGGGACTTCCCAAGAGACCCAGTACTTC. It translates to CATSDFGTSQETQYF.

V is TRBV28 and J is TRBJ2-7; TRBD2 is a possible D gene (6 bases). Trimming cost V 3 bases and J 4 bases, with 13 bases left between them. The germline gives CDR1 MDHEN, CDR2 SYDVKM. The CDR3 runs 14 residues. The CDR3 DNA is TGTGCCAGCAGTTTGGCGGGACCCCCTTACGAGCAGTACTTC. Translating it yields CASSLAGPPYEQYF.

This clone was counted a few times. The chain combines TRBV7-2 with TRBJ2-7; D might be TRBD2 (5 bases). V was cut by 5 bases and J by 9 bases, with 17 bases left in between. This CDR3 has 13 amino acids. CDR1 and CDR2 (germline): SGHTA, FQGNSA. This CDR3 is CASSPVTPSGQYF. CDR3 coding DNA: TGTGCCAGCAGCCCCGTTACTCCCAGCGGGCAGTACTTC. Variable domain in full (rest from reference TRBV7-2 and TRBJ2-7): GAGVSQSPSNKVTEKGKDVELRCDPISGHTALYWYRQSLGQGLEFLIYFQGNSAPDKSGLPSDRFSAERTGGSVSTLTIQRTQQEDSAVYLCASSPVTPSGQYFGPGTRLTVT.

The gene calls are TRBV6-5 and TRBJ1-1; 8 bases match TRBD1. CDR1 and CDR2 (germline): MNHEY, SVGAGI. The CDR3 extends over 14 amino acids. J lost 1 base, V lost 6 bases, and 4 bases had no gene match. CDR3 residues: CASSAGGQNTEAFF. The CDR3, as DNA: TGTGCCAGCAGCGCAGGGGGCCAGAACACTGAAGCTTTCTTT.

The chain is built from TRBV5-1 and TRBJ1-1, with TRBD1 identical over 11 bases. Germline loops: CDR1 SGHRS, CDR2 YFSETQ. The CDR3 length is 16 residues. Trimming at V came to 4 bases and at J to 0 bases, leaving 5 bases not matched to a gene. The CDR3, as DNA: TGCGCCAGCAGCGTCGGGACAGGGGGTATGAACACTGAAGCTTTCTTT. It codes for CASSVGTGGMNTEAFF.

This clone was detected once. V gene TRBV4-2 combines with J gene TRBJ1-5; weak D call: TRBD1 (6 bases). The CDR3 runs to 19 residues. Trimming shortened V by 0 bases and J by 0 bases, and 18 bases separated the two germline ends. In germline, CDR1 is LGHNA, CDR2 YNFKEQ. CDR3 amino acids: CASSQEWGQSDYSNQPQHF. DNA of the CDR3: TGTGCCAGCAGCCAAGAATGGGGGCAAAGCGATTATAGCAATCAGCCCCAGCATTTT.

This rearrangement joins TRBV9 to TRBJ2-1; D is undetermined. CDR1 SGDLS and CDR2 YYNGEE come from the germline V gene. Trimming cost V 4 bases and J 9 bases, with 11 bases left between them. CDR3 length: 12 amino acids. The CDR3 spells CASSFRVGEQFF. The CDR3 nucleotides read TGTGCCAGCAGCTTCAGAGTGGGTGAGCAGTTCTTC. The variable domain in full, with the rest retrieved from reference TRBV9 and TRBJ2-1, is DSGVTQTPKHLITATGQRVTLRCSPRSGDLSVYWYQQSLDQGLQFLIQYYNGEERAKGNILERFSAQQFPDLHSELNLSSLELGDSALYFCASSFRVGEQFFGPGTRLTVL.

This chain joins TRBV28 and TRBJ1-2; D gene ambiguous. Trimming removed 3 bases from V and 0 bases from J, with 8 bases in between. The CDR3 contains 14 residues. CDR1 is MDHEN, CDR2 SYDVKM, per germline. CDR3 residues: CASSFAGANYGYTF. The DNA for the CDR3 is TGTGCCAGCAGTTTTGCAGGAGCTAACTATGGCTACACCTTC.

V and J are TRBV19 and TRBJ1-2; TRBD1 aligns across 7 bases. Unmatched junction bases numbered 8, after V lost 4 bases and J lost 3 bases. The germline V gene has CDR1 LNHDA and CDR2 SQIVND (reference sequence). CDR3 length equals 15 residues. CDR3 loop: CASSKSGTAYYGYTF. The DNA for the CDR3 is TGTGCCAGTAGTAAATCCGGGACAGCATACTATGGCTACACCTTC.

This rearrangement joins TRBV5-1 to TRBJ1-2, with D perhaps matching TRBD1 (5 bases). CDR1 is SGHRS, CDR2 YFSETQ, per germline. Trimming shortened V by 4 bases and J by 2 bases, and 15 bases separated the two germline ends. The CDR3 is 15 amino acids. This CDR3 is CASSPSTATNYGYTF. In DNA form, the CDR3 reads TGCGCCAGCAGCCCTTCGACAGCAACCAACTATGGCTACACCTTC.

This chain uses TRBV2 with TRBJ1-1, with 9 bases lining up with TRBD1. Germline assignment: CDR1 SNHLY and CDR2 FYNNEI. The V segment lost 8 bases and the J segment 3 bases; nucleotides outside the gene matches: 10. CDR3 length: 15 residues. CDR3 sequence (DNA): TGTGCCAGCCAAGATATGGGACAGGGCTACACTGAAGCTTTCTTT. As protein: CASQDMGQGYTEAFF.

The rearrangement links TRBV7-9 to TRBJ2-5; 7 bases fit TRBD2. The CDR3 is made up of 14 amino acids. Trimming cost V 5 bases and J 5 bases; bases outside gene matches: 8. The germline gives CDR1 SEHNR, CDR2 FQNEAQ (reference sequence). The chain's CDR3 is CASSPVRGGETQYF. The CDR3 DNA reads TGTGCCAGCAGCCCCGTGAGGGGAGGGGAGACCCAGTACTTC.

The rearrangement joins TRBV7-3 to TRBJ2-7; a possible D gene is TRBD1 (5 bases). V was clipped by 1 base and J by 2 bases, with 9 bases between them. Germline assignment: CDR1 SGHTA and CDR2 FQGTGA. CDR3 length equals 14 residues. This CDR3 reads CASSLSAGPYEQYF. The CDR3 region has the DNA TGTGCCAGCAGCTTAAGCGCAGGGCCCTACGAGCAGTACTTC.

J is TRBJ1-2 and V is TRBV2; weak D call: TRBD1 (5 bases). The V gene's germline CDR1 is SNHLY and CDR2 FYNNEI. V was shortened by 8 bases and J by 4 bases, with 17 bases between the two germline ends. The CDR3 loop spans 14 amino acids. The CDR3, as DNA: TGTGCCAGCCGCACAGGCGCCGGAGGCTATGGCTACACCTTC. Translated: CASRTGAGGYGYTF.

The chain joins TRBV2 to TRBJ2-2; D not certain. CDR1 is SNHLY and CDR2 is FYNNEI in the germline V gene. This CDR3 is 12 amino acids long. Trimming took off 4 bases at V and 3 bases at J, with 3 bases between the two ends. CDR3 DNA: TGTGCCAGCAGTGCGGACACCGGGGAGCTGTTTTTT. Translated: CASSADTGELFF.

This sequence joins TRBV7-9 and TRBJ2-2; D remains unclear. Germline CDR1 SEHNR, CDR2 FQNEAQ (reference sequence). This CDR3 is built from 13 residues. V was shortened by 7 bases and J by 1 base, with 7 bases between the two germline ends. CDR3 sequence reads: CASTYRNTGELFF. CDR3 DNA: TGTGCCAGCACTTACAGGAACACCGGGGAGCTGTTTTTT. Combining the CDR3 with reference TRBV7-9 and TRBJ2-2 gives the whole variable domain DTGVSQNPRHKITKRGQNVTFRCDPISEHNRLYWYRQTLGQGPEFLTYFQNEAQLEKSRLLSDRFSAERPKGSFSTLEIQRTEQGDSAMYLCASTYRNTGELFFGEGSRLTVL.

The V gene is TRBV19, the J gene TRBJ2-7, with D possibly TRBD1 on 6 matching bases. V dropped 5 bases and J dropped 3 bases, with 8 bases sitting between them. The CDR3 has 12 residues. Germline V gives CDR1 LNHDA, CDR2 SQIVND (reference sequence). The CDR3 here is CASSQTGYEQYF. Written as DNA, the CDR3 is TGTGCCAGTAGTCAGACAGGCTACGAGCAGTACTTC.

The chain carries TRBV25-1 and TRBJ2-5; 7 positions agree with TRBD2. From germline, CDR1 is MGHDK and CDR2 SYGVNS. V shed 1 base, J shed 5 bases, and the junction held 7 bases outside the gene matches. The length of the CDR3 is 15 residues. The CDR3 reads CASSESGGSFETQYF. The CDR3 DNA is TGTGCCAGCAGTGAATCTGGCGGGAGCTTCGAGACCCAGTACTTC.

CDR3 region: CSARGGGETQYF. CDR3 in DNA: TGCAGCGCCCGAGGCGGGGGCGAGACCCAGTACTTC. The gene calls are TRBV29-1 and TRBJ2-5, with D possibly being TRBD2 (7 bases). Trimming stripped 7 bases from V and 5 bases from J, with 14 bases between. CDR1 and CDR2 (germline): SQVTM, ANQGSEA. This CDR3 has 12 amino acids.

This rearrangement joins TRBV7-2 to TRBJ2-7, with no clear D. The V gene's germline CDR1 is SGHTA and CDR2 FQGNSA. V lost 4 bases, J lost 0 bases, and 7 bases lay in between. The CDR3 has 13 amino acids. The CDR3 protein is CASSSWSSYEQYF. In nucleotides, the CDR3 is TGTGCCAGCAGCTCCTGGAGCTCCTACGAGCAGTACTTC.

Here the CDR3 reads CASSPRPSGVQETQYF. In DNA, the CDR3 is TGTGCCAGCAGCCCCCGCCCTAGCGGGGTACAAGAGACCCAGTACTTC. This chain links TRBV9 with TRBJ2-5; 9 bases are shared with TRBD2. The germline gives CDR1 SGDLS, CDR2 YYNGEE. Trimming cost V 4 bases and J 2 bases; bases outside gene matches: 9. CDR3 length: 16 amino acids.

The chain uses TRBV19 and TRBJ1-4; possibly TRBD1 for D (5 bases). Looked up from germline, CDR1 is LNHDA and CDR2 is SQIVND (reference sequence). Trimming shortened V by 3 bases and J by 10 bases, and 18 bases separated the two germline ends. The CDR3 is 15 amino acids. CDR3 coding DNA: TGTGCCAGTAGTATGGGGGTTCAGGGCGAGGTAAAACTGTTTTTT. Amino acid sequence: CASSMGVQGEVKLFF.